The 21 T cell receptor beta chains in this list originate from one sample, sequenced in a study of identical twins. TCRdb analysed the 5' RACE reads with MiXCR anew, one entry per CDR3 protein. The table shows approximately 500,000 distinct CDR3 sequences, with around 15% occurring only once. Another study also made use of these data, one on yellow fever vaccine responses in identical twins.

Sequencing used CD4+ T cells sorted from blood. These receptors were obtained from a woman between 18 and 29 years old in good health.

The chain is built from TRBV6-5 and TRBJ1-3, with 8 bases fitting TRBD1. The germline gives CDR1 MNHEY, CDR2 SVGAGI. The CDR3 loop spans 16 amino acids. The J segment lost 4 bases and the V segment lost 0 bases, leaving 5 bases of the junction unmatched. The CDR3 nucleotides read TGTGCCAGCAGTTACTCCCAGACAGGGGCAGGAAACACCATATATTTT. Translation: CASSYSQTGAGNTIYF.

The chain links TRBV5-1 to TRBJ2-7; 7 nucleotides line up with TRBD2. The germline gives CDR1 SGHRS, CDR2 YFSETQ. Unmatched junction bases numbered 7, after V lost 7 bases and J lost 6 bases. This CDR3 is 12 amino acids long. The CDR3 is CASRGVSGEQYF. The DNA of the CDR3 is TGCGCCAGCCGGGGGGTTTCGGGCGAGCAGTACTTC.

V is TRBV5-1 and J is TRBJ2-6; the D gene is possibly TRBD1 (6 bases). The CDR3 covers 17 residues. CDR1 is SGHRS and CDR2 is YFSETQ in the germline V gene. The germline V and J ends were trimmed by 5 bases and 0 bases, with 15 bases remaining between them. This CDR3 is CASSPGQPDSGANVLTF. The CDR3 nucleotides are TGCGCCAGCAGTCCAGGACAGCCAGACTCTGGGGCCAACGTCCTGACTTTC.

The chain uses TRBV5-1 and TRBJ1-1; 7 bases align to TRBD1. In germline, CDR1 is SGHRS, CDR2 YFSETQ. V was clipped by 3 bases and J by 4 bases; unmatched bases: 6. This CDR3 is 14 amino acids long. The chain's CDR3 is CASSWGQLGTEAFF. As DNA, the CDR3 is TGCGCCAGCAGCTGGGGACAGTTGGGCACTGAAGCTTTCTTT.

The chain links TRBV6-1 to TRBJ1-1; 7 bases agree with TRBD1. Germline CDR1 and CDR2: MNHNS and SASEGT. The CDR3 runs to 14 residues. Trimming at V came to 8 bases and at J to 1 base, leaving 7 bases not matched to a gene. The CDR3 here is CASLRGKSNTEAFF. The CDR3 DNA follows: TGTGCCAGCCTCAGGGGGAAGTCGAACACTGAAGCTTTCTTT.

The chain combines TRBV5-1 with TRBJ2-1; 14 nucleotides match TRBD2. Germline assignment: CDR1 SGHRS and CDR2 YFSETQ. There are 16 residues in the CDR3. J gave up 7 bases and V 0 bases, and 3 bases lay outside the gene matches. The CDR3 DNA reads as TGCGCCAGCAGCTTGGACGGGACTAGCGGGAGAAATGAGCAGTTCTTC. This sequence encodes CASSLDGTSGRNEQFF.

This chain links TRBV5-5 with TRBJ2-2, with a tentative D call TRBD2 (5 bases). The CDR3 is 16 amino acids. Trimming left V 0 bases short and J 4 bases short, with 13 bases between. Germline CDR1 reads SGHKS; CDR2 reads YYEKEE (reference sequence). CDR3 in amino acids: CASSLGTIASTGELFF. The CDR3 region has the DNA TGTGCCAGCAGCTTGGGTACTATAGCGAGCACCGGGGAGCTGTTTTTT.

The chain couples TRBV2 to TRBJ2-2; TRBD1 aligns across 10 bases. With V trimmed by 8 bases and J by 4 bases, 4 bases remained unmatched. Germline lookup yields CDR1 SNHLY and CDR2 FYNNEI. The CDR3 loop spans 14 amino acids. The DNA of the CDR3 is TGTGCCAGCCGGGACAGGGGAATCACCGGGGAGCTGTTTTTT. Translating gives CASRDRGITGELFF.

Only a few counts were recorded for this clonotype. The chain employs TRBV20-1 and TRBJ2-1; D gene ambiguous. The CDR3 covers 12 residues. CDR1 is DFQATT and CDR2 is SNEGSKA in the germline V gene (reference sequence). The ends were cut back, 5 bases at V and 5 bases at J, with 10 bases in the middle. CDR3: CSAPIGDNEQFF. CDR3 nucleotide sequence: TGCAGTGCTCCGATAGGAGACAATGAGCAGTTCTTC.

The chain is built from TRBV29-1 and TRBJ2-2; TRBD1 agrees at 8 bases. The CDR3 is 14 amino acids. Trimming took 0 bases from V and 7 from J; bases not matched to a gene: 4. The germline CDR1 and CDR2 sequences are SQVTM and ANQGSEA. Here the CDR3 reads CSVEDQGAGGELFF. In DNA, the CDR3 is TGCAGCGTTGAAGATCAGGGGGCTGGCGGGGAGCTGTTTTTT.

This chain joins TRBV27 and TRBJ2-7; 7 bases agree with TRBD2. Trimming took 8 bases from V and 4 from J; bases not matched to a gene: 8. Looked up from germline, CDR1 is MNHEY and CDR2 is SMNVEV (reference sequence). The CDR3 extends over 13 amino acids. CDR3: CASRLGGSYEQYF. The CDR3 DNA is TGTGCCAGCCGGCTGGGGGGGAGTTACGAGCAGTACTTC.

This clonotype was observed a handful of times. The chain is built from TRBV10-3 and TRBJ1-2, with 7 bases fitting TRBD1. The CDR3 loop spans 17 amino acids. After removal of 2 bases from V and 5 bases from J, the junction contained 14 bases not matched to a gene. Germline V gene data show CDR1 as ENHRY and CDR2 as SYGVKD. The CDR3 spells CAISEGRQGGREYGYTF. CDR3 coding DNA: TGTGCCATCAGTGAGGGCAGGCAGGGGGGGAGAGAATATGGCTACACCTTC.

Only a few counts were recorded for this clonotype. The chain combines TRBV2 with TRBJ2-5, with a tentative D call TRBD2 (5 bases). The V and J ends lost 4 bases and 3 bases respectively, with 9 bases between them. The CDR3 consists of 13 residues. Germline values: CDR1 SNHLY, CDR2 FYNNEI. The CDR3 bases are TGTGCCAGCAGTGTGCAGCGGAAAGAGACCCAGTACTTC. Its translation: CASSVQRKETQYF.

This chain connects TRBV29-1 to TRBJ1-1, with D perhaps TRBD1 (6 bases). The CDR3 consists of 10 residues. Per the germline V gene, CDR1 is SQVTM and CDR2 is ANQGSEA. V was trimmed by 7 bases and J by 10 bases, leaving 13 bases between them. The CDR3 is CSAVWGAAFF. As DNA, the CDR3 is TGCAGCGCCGTCTGGGGGGCAGCTTTCTTT.

This clonotype showed up just a few times. This chain joins TRBV11-2 and TRBJ2-1; 11 nucleotides agree with TRBD2. This CDR3 comprises 15 residues. Germline V gives CDR1 SGHAT, CDR2 FQNNGV. V was pared by 6 bases and J by 7 bases, with 8 bases of the junction left unmatched. CDR3 residues: CASSLTSGIANEQFF. The CDR3 region has the DNA TGTGCCAGCAGTCTGACTAGCGGGATCGCGAATGAGCAGTTCTTC. The full variable domain, in which reference TRBV11-2 and TRBJ2-1 provide the parts outside the CDR3, is EAGVAQSPRYKIIEKRQSVAFWCNPISGHATLYWYQQILGQGPKLLIQFQNNGVVDDSQLPKDRFSAERLKGVDSTLKIQPAKLEDSAVYLCASSLTSGIANEQFFGPGTRLTVL.

This clonotype was seen a handful of times. The chain uses TRBV20-1 and TRBJ2-3, with 12 bases identical to TRBD2. Unmatched junction bases numbered 8, after V lost 6 bases and J lost 4 bases. Germline lookup yields CDR1 DFQATT and CDR2 SNEGSKA (reference sequence). CDR3 length equals 15 residues. In nucleotides, the CDR3 is TGCAGTGCGATCCGACTAGCGGGAGCTCCAGATACGCAGTATTTT. It codes for CSAIRLAGAPDTQYF.

The chain recombines TRBV5-1 with TRBJ2-7; D is uncertain. From germline, CDR1 is SGHRS and CDR2 YFSETQ. The CDR3 extends over 15 amino acids. Trimming stripped 0 bases from V and 0 bases from J, with 10 bases between. DNA of the CDR3: TGCGCCAGCAGCTTGGGCACTTACCCCTCCTACGAGCAGTACTTC. This translates into CASSLGTYPSYEQYF.

This clonotype has a handful of counts. The chain joins TRBV12-3 or TRBV12-4 to TRBJ1-2; 7 positions agree with TRBD1. J was trimmed by 2 bases and V by 6 bases; bases with no gene match: 6. The CDR3 has 14 residues. The CDR3 bases are TGTGCCAGCAGGATGGCGGACAGGAACTATGGCTACACCTTC. Its protein product is CASRMADRNYGYTF.

The chain has TRBV7-9 and TRBJ2-7; 8 bases are a match to TRBD2. CDR3 length: 14 residues. The germline V gene encodes CDR1 SEHNR and CDR2 FQNEAQ (reference sequence). With V trimmed by 4 bases and J by 2 bases, 4 bases remained unmatched. In nucleotides, the CDR3 is TGTGCCAGCAGCTATGGCGGGGGGACCTACGAGCAGTACGTC. Residues: CASSYGGGTYEQYV.

The chain recombines TRBV6-1 with TRBJ2-3; no clear D. The CDR3 is 15 amino acids. Between the trimmed V and J ends, which lost 8 bases and 2 bases, there was a span of 17 bases. In germline, CDR1 is MNHNS, CDR2 SASEGT. CDR3 amino acids: CASGNRQQLTDTQYF. The CDR3 DNA is TGTGCCAGCGGAAACCGTCAACAGCTCACAGATACGCAGTATTTT.

This clonotype has just a few counts. V is TRBV7-8 and J is TRBJ2-7, with 7 nucleotides matching TRBD1. This CDR3 has 15 residues. CDR1 is SGHVS, CDR2 FQNEAQ, per germline. Losses at the gene ends were 5 bases for V and 7 bases for J; bases not matched to a gene: 14. CDR3 DNA sequence: TGTGCCAGCAGCCCACGGACAGGTTTCCTGGGAGAGCAGTACTTC. The encoded protein is CASSPRTGFLGEQYF.